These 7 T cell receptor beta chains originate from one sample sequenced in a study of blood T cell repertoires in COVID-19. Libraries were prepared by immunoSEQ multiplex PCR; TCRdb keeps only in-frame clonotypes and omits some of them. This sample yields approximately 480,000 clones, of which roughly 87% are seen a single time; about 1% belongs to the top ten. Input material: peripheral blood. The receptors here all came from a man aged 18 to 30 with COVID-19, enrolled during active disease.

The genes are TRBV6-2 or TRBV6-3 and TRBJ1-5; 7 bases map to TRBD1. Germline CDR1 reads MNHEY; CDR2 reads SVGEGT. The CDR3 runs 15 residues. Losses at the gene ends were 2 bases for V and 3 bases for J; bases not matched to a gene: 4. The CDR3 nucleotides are TGTGCCAGCAGTTACAACAGGGGAAACAATCAGCCCCAGCATTTT. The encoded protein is CASSYNRGNNQPQHF.

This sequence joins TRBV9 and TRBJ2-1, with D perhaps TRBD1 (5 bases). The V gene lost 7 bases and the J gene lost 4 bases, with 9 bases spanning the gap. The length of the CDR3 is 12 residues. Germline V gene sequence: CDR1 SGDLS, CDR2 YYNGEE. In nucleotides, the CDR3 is TGTGCCAGCGGCAGGGAATACAATGAGCAGTTCTTC. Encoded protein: CASGREYNEQFF.

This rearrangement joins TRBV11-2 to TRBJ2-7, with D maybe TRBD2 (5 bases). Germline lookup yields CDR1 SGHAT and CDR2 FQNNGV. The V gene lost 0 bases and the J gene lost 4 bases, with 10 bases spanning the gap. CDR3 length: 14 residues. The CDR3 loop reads CASSLDVPGYEQYF. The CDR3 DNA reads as TGTGCCAGCAGCTTAGATGTTCCGGGGTACGAGCAGTACTTC.

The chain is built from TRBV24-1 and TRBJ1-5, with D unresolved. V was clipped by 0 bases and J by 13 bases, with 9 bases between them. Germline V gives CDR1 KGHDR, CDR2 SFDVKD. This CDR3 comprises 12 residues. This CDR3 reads CATSDLRGVQHF. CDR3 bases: TGTGCCACCAGTGATTTGCGCGGGGTTCAGCATTTT.

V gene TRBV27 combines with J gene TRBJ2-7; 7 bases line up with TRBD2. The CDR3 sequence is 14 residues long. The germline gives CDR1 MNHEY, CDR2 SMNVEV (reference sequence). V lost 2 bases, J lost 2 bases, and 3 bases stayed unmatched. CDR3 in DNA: TGTGCCAGCAGTTTAACAGGACTAGCCTACGAGCAGTACTTC. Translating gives CASSLTGLAYEQYF.

The CDR3 sequence: CVTAATNEKLFF. The CDR3 nucleotides are TGTGTAACAGCAGCAACTAATGAAAAACTGTTTTTT. V and J are TRBV7-9 and TRBJ1-4; D is ambiguous. This CDR3 region has 12 residues. Per germline, CDR1 SEHNR and CDR2 FQNEAQ (reference sequence).

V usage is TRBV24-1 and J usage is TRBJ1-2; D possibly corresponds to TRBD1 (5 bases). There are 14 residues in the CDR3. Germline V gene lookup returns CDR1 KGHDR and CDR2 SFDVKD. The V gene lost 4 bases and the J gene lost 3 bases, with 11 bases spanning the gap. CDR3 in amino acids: CATSDSWGDYGYTF. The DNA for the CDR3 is TGTGCCACCAGTGACTCTTGGGGGGACTATGGCTACACCTTC.